This TCR beta chain came from a study of T cells in Graves' hyperthyroidism and ophthalmopathy. This clonotype was counted at least ten times. The antigen is undetermined. The source material, RNA transcripts, was used to amplify TCR beta CDR3 regions. The HTBI primer set was used in a first-round RT-PCR of the TCR CDR3. TCRdb reanalysed the multiplex PCR reads using MiXCR and keeps one entry per CDR3 protein. This table holds 200,000 to 250,000 distinct CDR3 sequences, 16% found once. Investigators excluded patients with uncontrolled infection, other autoimmune disease, pregnancy or lactation. Study observations and caveats: Blood also held most thyroid clonotypes expanded beyond 0.001.

The CDR3 spans 13 residues. Trimming took 3 bases from V and 4 from J, leaving 9 bases between them. The chain carries TRBV12-3 or TRBV12-4 and TRBJ2-5; the D gene could be TRBD1 or TRBD2 (6 bases each). Sample: blood. The clonotype originates from a young woman with Graves' ophthalmopathy. CDR3 sequence: CASSFRGGETQYF. CDR3 sequence (DNA): TGTGCCAGCAGTTTCAGGGGAGGAGAGACCCAGTACTTC.